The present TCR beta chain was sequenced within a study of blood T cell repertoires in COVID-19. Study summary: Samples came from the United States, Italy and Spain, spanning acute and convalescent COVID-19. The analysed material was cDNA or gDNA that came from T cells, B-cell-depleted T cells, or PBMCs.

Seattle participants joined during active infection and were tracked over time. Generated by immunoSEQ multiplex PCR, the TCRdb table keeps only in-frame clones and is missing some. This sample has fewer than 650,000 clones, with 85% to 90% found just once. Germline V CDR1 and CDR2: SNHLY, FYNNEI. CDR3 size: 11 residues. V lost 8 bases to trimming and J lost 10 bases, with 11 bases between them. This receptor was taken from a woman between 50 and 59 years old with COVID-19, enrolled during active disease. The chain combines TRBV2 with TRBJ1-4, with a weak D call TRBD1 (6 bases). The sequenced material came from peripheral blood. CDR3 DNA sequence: TGTGCCAGCTGGACAGCCGGAAAACTGTTTTTT. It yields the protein CASWTAGKLFF.